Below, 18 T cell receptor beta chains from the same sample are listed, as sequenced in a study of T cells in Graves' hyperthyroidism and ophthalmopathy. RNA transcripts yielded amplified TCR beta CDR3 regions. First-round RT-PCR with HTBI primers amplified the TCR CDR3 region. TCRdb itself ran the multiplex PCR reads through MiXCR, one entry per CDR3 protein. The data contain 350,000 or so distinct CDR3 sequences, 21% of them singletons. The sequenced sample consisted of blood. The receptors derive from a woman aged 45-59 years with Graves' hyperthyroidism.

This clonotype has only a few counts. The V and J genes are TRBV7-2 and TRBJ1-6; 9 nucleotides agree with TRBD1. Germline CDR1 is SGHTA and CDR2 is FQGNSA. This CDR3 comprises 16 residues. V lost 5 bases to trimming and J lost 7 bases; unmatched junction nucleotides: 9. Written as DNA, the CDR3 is TGTGCCAGCAGCCCTTTTGGGGGACAGGGAAATTCACCCCTCCACTTT. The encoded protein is CASSPFGGQGNSPLHF.

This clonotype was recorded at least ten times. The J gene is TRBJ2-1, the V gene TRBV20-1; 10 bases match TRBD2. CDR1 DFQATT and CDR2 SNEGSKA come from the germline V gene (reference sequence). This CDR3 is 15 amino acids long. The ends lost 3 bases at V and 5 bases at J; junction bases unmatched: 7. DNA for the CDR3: TGCAGTGCTAGTAAAGCGGGAGGGGTAAACAATGAGCAGTTCTTC. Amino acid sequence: CSASKAGGVNNEQFF.

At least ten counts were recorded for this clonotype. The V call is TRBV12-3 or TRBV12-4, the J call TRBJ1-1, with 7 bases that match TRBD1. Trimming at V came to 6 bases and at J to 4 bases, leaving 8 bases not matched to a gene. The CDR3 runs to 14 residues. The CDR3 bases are TGTGCCAGCAGACAACAGGGGTCAGGCACTGAAGCTTTCTTT. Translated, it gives CASRQQGSGTEAFF.

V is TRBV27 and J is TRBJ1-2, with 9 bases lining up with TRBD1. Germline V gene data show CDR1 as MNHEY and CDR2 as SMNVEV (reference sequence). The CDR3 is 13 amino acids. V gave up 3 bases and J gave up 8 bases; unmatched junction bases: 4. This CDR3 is CASSFDRGKGYTF. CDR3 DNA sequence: TGTGCCAGCAGTTTCGACAGGGGGAAAGGCTACACCTTC.

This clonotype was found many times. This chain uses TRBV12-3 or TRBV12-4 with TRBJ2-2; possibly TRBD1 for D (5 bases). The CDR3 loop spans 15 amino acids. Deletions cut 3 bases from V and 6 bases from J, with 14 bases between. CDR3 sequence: CASSLGQLVAGELFF. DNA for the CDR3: TGTGCCAGCAGTTTGGGGCAGTTGGTCGCCGGGGAGCTGTTTTTT.

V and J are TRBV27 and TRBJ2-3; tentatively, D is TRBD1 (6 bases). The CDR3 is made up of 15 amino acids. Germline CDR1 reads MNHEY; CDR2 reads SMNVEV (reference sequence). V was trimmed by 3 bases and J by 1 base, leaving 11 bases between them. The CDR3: CASSFQNRGTDTQYF. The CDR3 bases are TGTGCCAGCAGTTTTCAGAACAGGGGCACAGATACGCAGTATTTT.

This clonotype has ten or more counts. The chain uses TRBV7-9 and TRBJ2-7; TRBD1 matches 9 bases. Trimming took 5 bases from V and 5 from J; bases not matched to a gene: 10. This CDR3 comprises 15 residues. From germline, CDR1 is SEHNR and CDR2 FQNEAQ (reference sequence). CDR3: CASSSRDREIHEQYF. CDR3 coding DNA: TGTGCCAGCAGCAGCCGGGACAGGGAAATCCACGAGCAGTACTTC.

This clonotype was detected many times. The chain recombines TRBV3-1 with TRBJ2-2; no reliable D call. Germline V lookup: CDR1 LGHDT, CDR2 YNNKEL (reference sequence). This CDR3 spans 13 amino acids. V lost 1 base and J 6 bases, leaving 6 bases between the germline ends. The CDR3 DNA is TGTGCCAGCAGCCAAGGGAGTCCCGGGGAGCTGTTTTTT. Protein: CASSQGSPGELFF.

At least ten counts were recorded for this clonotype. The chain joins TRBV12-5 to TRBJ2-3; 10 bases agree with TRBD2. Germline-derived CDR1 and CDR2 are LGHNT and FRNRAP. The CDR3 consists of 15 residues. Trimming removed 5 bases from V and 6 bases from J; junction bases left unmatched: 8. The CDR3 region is CASGPGTSAGDTQYF. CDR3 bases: TGTGCTAGTGGTCCCGGGACTAGCGCGGGGGATACGCAGTATTTT.

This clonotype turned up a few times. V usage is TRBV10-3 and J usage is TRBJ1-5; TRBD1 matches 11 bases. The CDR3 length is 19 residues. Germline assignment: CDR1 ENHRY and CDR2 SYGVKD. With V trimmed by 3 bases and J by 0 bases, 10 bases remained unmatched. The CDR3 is CAISDDWTGGGNSNQPQHF. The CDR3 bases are TGTGCCATCAGTGACGACTGGACAGGGGGCGGGAATAGCAATCAGCCCCAGCATTTT.

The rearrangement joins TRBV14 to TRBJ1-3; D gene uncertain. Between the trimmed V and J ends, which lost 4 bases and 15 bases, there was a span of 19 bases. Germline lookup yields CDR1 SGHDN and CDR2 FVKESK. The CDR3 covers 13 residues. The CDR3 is CASSPDLAGIKYF. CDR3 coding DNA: TGTGCCAGCAGCCCAGATCTAGCGGGGATCAAATATTTT.

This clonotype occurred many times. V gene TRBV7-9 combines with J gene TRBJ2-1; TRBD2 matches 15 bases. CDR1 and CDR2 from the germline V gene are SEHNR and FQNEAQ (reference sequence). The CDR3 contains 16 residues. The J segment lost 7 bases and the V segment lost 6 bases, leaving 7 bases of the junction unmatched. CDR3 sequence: CASRTPGLAGGNEQFF. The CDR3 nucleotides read TGTGCCAGCAGAACCCCGGGACTAGCGGGAGGAAATGAGCAGTTCTTC.

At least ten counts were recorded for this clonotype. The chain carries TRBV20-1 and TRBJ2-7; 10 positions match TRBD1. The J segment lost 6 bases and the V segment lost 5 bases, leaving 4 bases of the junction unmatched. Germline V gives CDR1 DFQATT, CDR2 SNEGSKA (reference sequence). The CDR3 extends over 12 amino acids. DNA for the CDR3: TGCAGTGCTGGGACAGGGGAACGCGAGCAGTACTTC. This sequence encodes CSAGTGEREQYF.

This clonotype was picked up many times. The CDR3: CSAPRRGGLETQYF. CDR3 coding DNA: TGCAGTGCCCCCAGGCGAGGGGGACTCGAGACCCAGTACTTC. This chain links TRBV20-1 with TRBJ2-5; D may match TRBD1 or TRBD2 (6 bases each). Trimming stripped 6 bases from V and 5 bases from J, with 19 bases between. Germline CDR1 and CDR2: DFQATT and SNEGSKA (reference sequence). The CDR3 consists of 14 residues.

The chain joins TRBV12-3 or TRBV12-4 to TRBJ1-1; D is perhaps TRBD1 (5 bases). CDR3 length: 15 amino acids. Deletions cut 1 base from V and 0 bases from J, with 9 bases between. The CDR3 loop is CASSLGGELNTEAFF. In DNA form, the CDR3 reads TGTGCCAGCAGTTTAGGGGGGGAGTTGAACACTGAAGCTTTCTTT.

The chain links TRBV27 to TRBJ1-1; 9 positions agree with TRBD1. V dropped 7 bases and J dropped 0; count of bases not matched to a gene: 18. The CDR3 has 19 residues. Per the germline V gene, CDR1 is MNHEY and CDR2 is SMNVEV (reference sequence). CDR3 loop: CASNPYPPRGTGLNTEAFF. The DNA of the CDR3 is TGTGCCAGCAATCCTTACCCCCCCCGCGGGACAGGGCTGAACACTGAAGCTTTCTTT.

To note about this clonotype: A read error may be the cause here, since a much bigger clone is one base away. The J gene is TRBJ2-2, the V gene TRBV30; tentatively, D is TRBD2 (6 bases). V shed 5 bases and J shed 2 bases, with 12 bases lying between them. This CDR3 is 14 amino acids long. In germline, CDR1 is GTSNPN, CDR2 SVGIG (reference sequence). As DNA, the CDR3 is TGTGCCTGGGGGGGGTGGACTAACACCGGGGAGCTGTTTTTT. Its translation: CAWGGWTNTGELFF.

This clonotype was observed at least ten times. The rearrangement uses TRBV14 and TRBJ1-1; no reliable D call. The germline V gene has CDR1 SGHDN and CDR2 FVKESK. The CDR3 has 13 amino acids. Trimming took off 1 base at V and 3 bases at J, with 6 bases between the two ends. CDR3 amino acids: CASSQALHTEAFF. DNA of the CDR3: TGTGCCAGCAGCCAAGCACTCCACACTGAAGCTTTCTTT.